The 2 T cell receptor beta chains reported below all come from one sample, sequenced in a study of shared clonotypes between healthy human individuals (dated by TCRdb to 2020 to 2022). Library method: the immunoSEQ multiplex PCR assay. TCRdb's version of the immuneACCESS table is confined to in-frame rearrangements and falls short of the full clone set. An unresolved V gene accounts for under half of the shortfall where checked; the remainder is of unknown origin. This sample lists 1,500,000 or so clones; approximately 97% were detected once. Approximately 1% of the sample rests with the top ten. The sequencing input was naive CD4+ T cells sorted from blood. The cell subset or site label on this specimen signifies: CD45RA+ positively selected. The receptor source for this set is a young man in good health.

The chain links TRBV9 to TRBJ2-7; 7 positions match TRBD2. Trimming cost V 4 bases and J 0 bases; bases outside gene matches: 4. Per the germline V gene, CDR1 is SGDLS and CDR2 is YYNGEE. This CDR3 spans 14 amino acids. CDR3 sequence: CASSRGDPSYEQYF. CDR3 in DNA: TGTGCCAGCAGCCGGGGGGACCCCTCCTACGAGCAGTACTTC.

The chain recombines TRBV18 with TRBJ1-4; no reliable D call. The CDR3 contains 12 residues. The V gene lost 5 bases and the J gene lost 6 bases, with 7 bases spanning the gap. The germline gives CDR1 KGHSH, CDR2 LQKENI. CDR3 nucleotides: TGTGCCAGCTCAAGCACAGATGAAAAACTGTTTTTT. Its translation is CASSSTDEKLFF.